The 6 T cell receptor beta chains reported below all come from one sample, sequenced in a study of blood T cell repertoires in COVID-19. Using immunoSEQ multiplex PCR, the repertoire was profiled, and TCRdb retains in-frame clones only, with some absent. The table has around 84,000 clones, about four fifths seen once; the top ten hold about 11%. Material for sequencing was peripheral blood. These receptors were taken from a woman aged 40 to 50 with active or convalescent COVID-19.

CDR3 sequence (DNA): TGTGCCATCAGTTCGCGGGGGGCCGGGCTCTCCTACAATGAGCAGTTCTTC. Protein product: CAISSRGAGLSYNEQFF. The genes are TRBV10-3 and TRBJ2-1, with 8 bases identical to TRBD2. Germline values: CDR1 ENHRY, CDR2 SYGVKD. V shed 5 bases and J 0 bases; nucleotides not matched to a gene: 9. The CDR3 contains 17 residues.

V is TRBV18 and J is TRBJ2-7; 7 nucleotides align to TRBD1. Germline V CDR1 and CDR2: KGHSH, LQKENI. CDR3 length: 12 residues. V shed 6 bases, J shed 5 bases, and the junction held 4 bases outside the gene matches. The CDR3 loop reads CASSPDRDEQYF. Here the CDR3 DNA reads TGTGCCAGCTCCCCAGACAGGGACGAGCAGTACTTC.

The chain has TRBV28 and TRBJ1-5; possibly TRBD1 for D (6 bases). The CDR3 is 13 residues long. The germline V gene encodes CDR1 MDHEN and CDR2 SYDVKM. V was shortened by 3 bases and J by 7 bases, with 10 bases between the two germline ends. The CDR3 DNA reads as TGTGCCAGCAGTTTCCTACAGGGACAGCCCCAGCATTTT. This encodes CASSFLQGQPQHF. The whole variable domain, filled in from reference TRBV28 and TRBJ1-5, reads DVKVTQSSRYLVKRTGEKVFLECVQDMDHENMFWYRQDPGLGLRLIYFSYDVKMKEKGDIPEGYSVSREKKERFSLILESASTNQTSMYLCASSFLQGQPQHFGDGTRLSIL.

This rearrangement joins TRBV11-2 to TRBJ2-1, with D possibly matching TRBD2 (5 bases). V lost 5 bases to trimming and J lost 0 bases, with 8 bases between them. Germline loops: CDR1 SGHAT, CDR2 FQNNGV. The CDR3 is made up of 14 amino acids. CDR3 sequence: CASSHAGSYNEQFF. CDR3 nucleotide sequence: TGTGCCAGCAGCCATGCGGGCTCCTACAATGAGCAGTTCTTC.

The chain uses TRBV7-2 and TRBJ2-2; 9 nucleotides line up with TRBD2. CDR1 is SGHTA and CDR2 is FQGNSA in the germline V gene. The CDR3 runs 16 residues. V was pared by 3 bases and J by 10 bases, with 12 bases of the junction left unmatched. CDR3 in amino acids: CASSLVASGALEELFF. The CDR3 nucleotides are TGTGCCAGCAGCTTGGTTGCTAGCGGGGCGCTTGAGGAGCTGTTTTTT.

This clone was recorded once. J is TRBJ2-3 and V is TRBV5-1; 12 bases align to TRBD2. The germline CDR1 and CDR2 sequences are SGHRS and YFSETQ. Losses at the gene ends were 0 bases for V and 6 bases for J; bases not matched to a gene: 8. The CDR3 is 17 amino acids. The CDR3, as DNA: TGCGCCAGCAGCTTGGCCACTAGCGGGGGGATTTTGGATACGCAGTATTTT. It yields the protein CASSLATSGGILDTQYF.